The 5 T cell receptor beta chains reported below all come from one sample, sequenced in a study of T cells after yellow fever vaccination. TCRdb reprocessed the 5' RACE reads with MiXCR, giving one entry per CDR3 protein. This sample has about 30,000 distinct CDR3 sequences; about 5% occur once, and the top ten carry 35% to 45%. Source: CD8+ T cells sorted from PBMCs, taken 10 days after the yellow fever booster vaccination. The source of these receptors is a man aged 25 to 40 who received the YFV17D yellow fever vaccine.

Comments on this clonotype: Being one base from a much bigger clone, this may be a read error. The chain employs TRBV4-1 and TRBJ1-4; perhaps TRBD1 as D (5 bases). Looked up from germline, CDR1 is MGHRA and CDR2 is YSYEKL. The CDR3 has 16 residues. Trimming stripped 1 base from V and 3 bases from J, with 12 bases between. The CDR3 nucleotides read TGCGCCAGCAGCCAAGTTACGGGACCGTCTAATGAAAAACTGTTTTTT. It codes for CASSQVTGPSNEKLFF.

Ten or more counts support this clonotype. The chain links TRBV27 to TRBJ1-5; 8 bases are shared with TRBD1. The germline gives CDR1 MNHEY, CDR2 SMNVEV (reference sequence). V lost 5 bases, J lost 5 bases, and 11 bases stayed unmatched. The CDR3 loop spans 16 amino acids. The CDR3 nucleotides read TGTGCCAGCAGTGGCACAGGGGGGCTTCGGGATCAGCCCCAGCATTTT. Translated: CASSGTGGLRDQPQHF.

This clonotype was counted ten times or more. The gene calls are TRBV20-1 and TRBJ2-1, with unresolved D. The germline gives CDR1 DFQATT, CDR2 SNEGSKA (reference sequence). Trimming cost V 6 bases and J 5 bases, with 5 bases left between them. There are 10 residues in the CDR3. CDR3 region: CSAFNNEQFF. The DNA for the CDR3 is TGCAGTGCATTTAACAATGAGCAGTTCTTC.

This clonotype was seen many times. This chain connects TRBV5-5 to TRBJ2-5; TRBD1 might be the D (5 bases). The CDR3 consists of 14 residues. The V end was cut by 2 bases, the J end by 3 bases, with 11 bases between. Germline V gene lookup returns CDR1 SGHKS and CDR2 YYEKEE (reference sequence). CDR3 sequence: CASSFQGTEETQYF. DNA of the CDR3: TGTGCCAGCAGCTTCCAGGGCACGGAAGAGACCCAGTACTTC.

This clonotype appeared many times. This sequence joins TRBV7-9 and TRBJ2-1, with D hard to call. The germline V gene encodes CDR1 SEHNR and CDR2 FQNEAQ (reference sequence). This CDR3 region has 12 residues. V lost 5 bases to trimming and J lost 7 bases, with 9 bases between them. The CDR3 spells CASSAMGNEQFF. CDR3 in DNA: TGTGCCAGCAGCGCAATGGGTAATGAGCAGTTCTTC. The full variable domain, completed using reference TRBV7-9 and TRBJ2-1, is DTGVSQNPRHKITKRGQNVTFRCDPISEHNRLYWYRQTLGQGPEFLTYFQNEAQLEKSRLLSDRFSAERPKGSFSTLEIQRTEQGDSAMYLCASSAMGNEQFFGPGTRLTVL.